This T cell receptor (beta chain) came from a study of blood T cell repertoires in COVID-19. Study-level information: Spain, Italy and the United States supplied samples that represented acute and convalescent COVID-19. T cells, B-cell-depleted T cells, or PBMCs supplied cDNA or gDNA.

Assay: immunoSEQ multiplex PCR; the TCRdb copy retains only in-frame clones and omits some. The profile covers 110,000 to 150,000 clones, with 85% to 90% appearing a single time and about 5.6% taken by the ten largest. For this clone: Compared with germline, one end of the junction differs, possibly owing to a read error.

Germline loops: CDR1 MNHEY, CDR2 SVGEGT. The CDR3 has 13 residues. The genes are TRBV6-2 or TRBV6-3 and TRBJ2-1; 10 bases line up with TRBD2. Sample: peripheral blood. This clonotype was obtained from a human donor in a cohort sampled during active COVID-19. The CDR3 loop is CASSYLAGDKTVF. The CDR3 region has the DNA TGTGCCAGCAGTTACCTAGCGGGGGACAAGACGGTCTTC.